This TCR beta chain was identified in a study of vaccination and CD4 T cells after COVID-19. Study-wide background: Each post-COVID sample was drawn after diagnosis, and the median interval was around 100 days (range 35 to 161). The authors exposed cells to overlapping spike peptides derived from SARS-CoV-2, HCoV-NL63, HCoV-OC43 and HCoV-229E. Control wells got either CEFX epitopes, HIV-1 Nef peptides, or no peptide at all.

The Oncomine TCR Beta short-read assay sequenced DNA from cultured CD4+ T cells. TCRdb used MiXCR to reprocess the PCR reads, holding one entry per CDR3 protein. The table shows approximately 4,100 distinct CDR3 sequences, with roughly a fifth occurring only once. This CDR3 is built from 13 residues. The germline gives CDR1 SGDLS, CDR2 YYNGEE. Trimming took off 4 bases at V and 5 bases at J, with 12 bases between the two ends. Note on this clonotype: Its antigen is not known.

Treatment defined: approximately 11-day PBMC culture with coronavirus spike peptide pools or control peptides (ViraFEST assay). This TCR came from a human donor who had recovered from COVID-19. The sample comprised CD4+ T cells from blood, cultured in vitro. This chain uses TRBV9 with TRBJ2-5; maybe TRBD1 (5 bases). The CDR3 bases are TGTGCCAGCAGCCTCGCAGGGCGGGAGACCCAGTACTTC. Protein product: CASSLAGRETQYF.